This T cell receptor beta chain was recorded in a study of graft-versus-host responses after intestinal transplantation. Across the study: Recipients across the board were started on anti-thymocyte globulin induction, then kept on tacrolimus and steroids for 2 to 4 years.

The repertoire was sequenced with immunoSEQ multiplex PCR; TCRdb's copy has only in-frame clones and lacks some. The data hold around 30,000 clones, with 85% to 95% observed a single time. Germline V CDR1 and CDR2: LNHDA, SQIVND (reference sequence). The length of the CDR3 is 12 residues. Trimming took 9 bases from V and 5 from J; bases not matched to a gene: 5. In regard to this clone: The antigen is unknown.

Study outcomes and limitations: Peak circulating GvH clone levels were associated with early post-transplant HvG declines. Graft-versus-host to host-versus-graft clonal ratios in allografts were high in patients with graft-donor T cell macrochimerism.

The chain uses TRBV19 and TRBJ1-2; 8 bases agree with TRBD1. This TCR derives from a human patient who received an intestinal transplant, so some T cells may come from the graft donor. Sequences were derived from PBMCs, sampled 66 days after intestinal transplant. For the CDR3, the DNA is TGTGCCAGCGGACAGGGTCAATATGGCTACACCTTC. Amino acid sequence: CASGQGQYGYTF.